This TCR beta chain originates from a study of glioma-infiltrating T cells. Germline V gene sequence: CDR1 SGHTA, CDR2 FQGNSA. CDR3 length equals 14 residues. V gave up 5 bases and J gave up 5 bases; unmatched junction bases: 8. Many counts were recorded for this clonotype. The iRepertoire nested amplicon-rescue multiplex PCR amplified TCR alpha and beta CDR3s from RNA. TCRdb itself ran the multiplex PCR reads through MiXCR, one entry per CDR3 protein. The sample consists of more than 95,000 distinct CDR3 sequences, roughly 24% of them appearing once. The sequenced sample was glioma tissue, nonneoplastic brain tissue, or PBMCs (not recorded which). The genes are TRBV7-2 and TRBJ2-7; 8 nucleotides match TRBD1. This TCR was recovered from a human donor with low-grade glioma or glioblastoma, undergoing nonglioma brain surgery, or in good health (not recorded which). The CDR3 DNA follows: TGTGCCAGCAGCCTAGGACAGGGATCGAACGAGCAGTACTTC. Amino acids: CASSLGQGSNEQYF.